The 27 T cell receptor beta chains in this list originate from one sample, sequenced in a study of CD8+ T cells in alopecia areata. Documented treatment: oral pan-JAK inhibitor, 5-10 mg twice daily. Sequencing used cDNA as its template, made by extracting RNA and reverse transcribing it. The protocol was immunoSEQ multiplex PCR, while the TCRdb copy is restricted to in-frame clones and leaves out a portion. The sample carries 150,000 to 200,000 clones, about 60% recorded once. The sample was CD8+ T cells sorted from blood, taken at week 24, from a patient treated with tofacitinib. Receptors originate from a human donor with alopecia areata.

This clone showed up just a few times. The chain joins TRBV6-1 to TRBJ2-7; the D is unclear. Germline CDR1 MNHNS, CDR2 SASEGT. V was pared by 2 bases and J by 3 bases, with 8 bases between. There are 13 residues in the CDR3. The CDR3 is CASSENADYEQYF. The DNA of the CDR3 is TGTGCCAGCAGTGAAAATGCAGACTACGAGCAGTACTTC.

The CDR3 region is CASINRDQNTGELFF. The CDR3 DNA is TGTGCCAGCATCAACAGAGATCAGAACACCGGGGAGCTGTTTTTT. The chain combines TRBV7-9 with TRBJ2-2; D gene unclear. This CDR3 region has 15 residues. The germline CDR1 and CDR2 sequences are SEHNR and FQNEAQ (reference sequence). Between the trimmed V and J ends, which lost 7 bases and 1 base, there was a span of 13 bases.

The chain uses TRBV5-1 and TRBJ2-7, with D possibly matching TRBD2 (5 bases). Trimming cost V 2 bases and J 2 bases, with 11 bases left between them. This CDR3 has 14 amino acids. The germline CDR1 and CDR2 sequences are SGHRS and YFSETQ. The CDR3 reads CASSLGGRTYEQYF. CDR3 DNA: TGCGCCAGCAGCTTAGGAGGACGGACCTACGAGCAGTACTTC.

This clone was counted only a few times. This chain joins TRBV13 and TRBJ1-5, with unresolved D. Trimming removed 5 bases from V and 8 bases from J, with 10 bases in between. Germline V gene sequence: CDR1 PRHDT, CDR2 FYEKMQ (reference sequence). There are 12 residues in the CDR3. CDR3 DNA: TGTGCCAGCAGCCGTAGCGAGGAGCCCCAGCATTTT. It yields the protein CASSRSEEPQHF.

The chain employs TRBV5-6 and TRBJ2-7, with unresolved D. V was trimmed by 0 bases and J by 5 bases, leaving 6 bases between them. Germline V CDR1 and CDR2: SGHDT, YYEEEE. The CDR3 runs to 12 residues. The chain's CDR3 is CASSLEDNEQYF. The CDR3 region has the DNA TGTGCCAGCAGCTTGGAAGACAACGAGCAGTACTTC. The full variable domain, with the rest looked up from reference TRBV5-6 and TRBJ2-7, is DAGVTQSPTHLIKTRGQQVTLRCSPKSGHDTVSWYQQALGQGPQFIFQYYEEEERQRGNFPDRFSGHQFPNYSSELNVNALLLGDSALYLCASSLEDNEQYFGPGTRLTVT.

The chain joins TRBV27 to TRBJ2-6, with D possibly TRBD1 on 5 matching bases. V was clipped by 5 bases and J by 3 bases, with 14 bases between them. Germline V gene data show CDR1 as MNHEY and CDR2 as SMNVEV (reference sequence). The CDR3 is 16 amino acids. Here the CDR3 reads CASSLIGVFGANVLTF. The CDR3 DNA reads TGTGCCAGCAGTCTTATAGGGGTTTTTGGGGCCAACGTCCTGACTTTC.

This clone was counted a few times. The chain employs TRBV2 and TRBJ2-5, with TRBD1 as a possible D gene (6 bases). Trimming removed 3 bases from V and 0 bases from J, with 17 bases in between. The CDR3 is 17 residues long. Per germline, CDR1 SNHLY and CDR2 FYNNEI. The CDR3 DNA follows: TGTGCCAGCAGTGACCTTCTCTCCGGGACAAACCAAGAGACCCAGTACTTC. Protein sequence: CASSDLLSGTNQETQYF.

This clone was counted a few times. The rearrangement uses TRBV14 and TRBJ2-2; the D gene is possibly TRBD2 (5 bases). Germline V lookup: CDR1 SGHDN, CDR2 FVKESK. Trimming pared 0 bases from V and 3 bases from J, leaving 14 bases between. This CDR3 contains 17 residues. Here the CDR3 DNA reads TGTGCCAGCAGCCAAGATCGAAGCGGAAGATACACCGGGGAGCTGTTTTTT. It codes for CASSQDRSGRYTGELFF.

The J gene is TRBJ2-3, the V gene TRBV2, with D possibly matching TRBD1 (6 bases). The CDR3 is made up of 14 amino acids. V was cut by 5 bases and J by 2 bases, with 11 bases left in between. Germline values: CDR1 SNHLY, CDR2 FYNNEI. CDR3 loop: CASSRTASTDTQYF. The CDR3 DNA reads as TGTGCCAGCAGTAGGACAGCTTCCACAGATACGCAGTATTTT.

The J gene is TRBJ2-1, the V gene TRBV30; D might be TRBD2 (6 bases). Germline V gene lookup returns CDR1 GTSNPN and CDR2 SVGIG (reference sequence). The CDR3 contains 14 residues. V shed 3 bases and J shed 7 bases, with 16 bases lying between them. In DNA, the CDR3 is TGTGCCTGGAGCGCCGGGGGACGGGCGAATGAGCAGTTCTTC. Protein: CAWSAGGRANEQFF.

CDR3 coding DNA: TGCAGCGTTGAAGCCCAAATGGGCTCCTACGAGCAGTACTTC. It specifies CSVEAQMGSYEQYF. The chain has TRBV29-1 and TRBJ2-7; D uncertain. CDR3 length: 14 amino acids. V was pared by 1 base and J by 0 bases, with 10 bases between. Germline lookup yields CDR1 SQVTM and CDR2 ANQGSEA.

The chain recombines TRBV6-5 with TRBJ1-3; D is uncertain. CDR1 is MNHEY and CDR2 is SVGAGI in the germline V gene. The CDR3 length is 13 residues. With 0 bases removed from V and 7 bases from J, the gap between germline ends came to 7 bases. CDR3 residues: CASSYSLRNTIYF. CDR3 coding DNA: TGTGCCAGCAGTTACTCATTACGGAACACCATATATTTT.

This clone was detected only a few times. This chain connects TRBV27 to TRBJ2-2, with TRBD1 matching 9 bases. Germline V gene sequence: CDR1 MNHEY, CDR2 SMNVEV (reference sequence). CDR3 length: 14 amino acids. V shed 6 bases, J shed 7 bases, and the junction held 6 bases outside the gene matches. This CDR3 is CASRDRGRGGELFF. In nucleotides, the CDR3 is TGTGCCAGCAGGGACAGGGGACGGGGCGGGGAGCTGTTTTTT.

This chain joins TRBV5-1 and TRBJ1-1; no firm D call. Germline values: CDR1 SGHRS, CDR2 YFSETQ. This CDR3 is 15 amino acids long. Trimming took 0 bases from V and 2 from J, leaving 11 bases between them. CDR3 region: CASSLETGINTEAFF. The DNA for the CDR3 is TGCGCCAGCAGCTTGGAAACGGGCATTAACACTGAAGCTTTCTTT.

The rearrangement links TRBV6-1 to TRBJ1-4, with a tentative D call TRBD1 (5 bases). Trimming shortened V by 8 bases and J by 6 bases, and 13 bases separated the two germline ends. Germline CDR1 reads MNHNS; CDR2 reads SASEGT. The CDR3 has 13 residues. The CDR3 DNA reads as TGTGCCAGCGCGCAGGGCTCGGATGAAAAACTGTTTTTT. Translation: CASAQGSDEKLFF.

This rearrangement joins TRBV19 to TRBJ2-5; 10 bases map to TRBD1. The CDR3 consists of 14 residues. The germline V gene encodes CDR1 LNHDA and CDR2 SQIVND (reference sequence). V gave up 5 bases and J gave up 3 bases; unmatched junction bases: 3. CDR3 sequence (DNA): TGTGCCAGTAGTCCCGGGACAGGGGAAGAGACCCAGTACTTC. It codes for CASSPGTGEETQYF.

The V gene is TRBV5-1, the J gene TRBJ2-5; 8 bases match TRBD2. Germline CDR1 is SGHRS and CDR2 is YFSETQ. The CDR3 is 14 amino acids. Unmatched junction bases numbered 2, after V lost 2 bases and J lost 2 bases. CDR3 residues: CASSFGGEQETQYF. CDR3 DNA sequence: TGCGCCAGCAGCTTCGGGGGGGAACAAGAGACCCAGTACTTC.

Here the CDR3 reads CAWMNVGGELFF. The DNA for the CDR3 is TGTGCCTGGATGAATGTGGGTGGGGAGCTGTTTTTT. This chain uses TRBV30 with TRBJ2-2; D unclear. The CDR3 length is 12 residues. Looked up from germline, CDR1 is GTSNPN and CDR2 is SVGIG (reference sequence). Deletions cut 4 bases from V and 8 bases from J, with 11 bases between.

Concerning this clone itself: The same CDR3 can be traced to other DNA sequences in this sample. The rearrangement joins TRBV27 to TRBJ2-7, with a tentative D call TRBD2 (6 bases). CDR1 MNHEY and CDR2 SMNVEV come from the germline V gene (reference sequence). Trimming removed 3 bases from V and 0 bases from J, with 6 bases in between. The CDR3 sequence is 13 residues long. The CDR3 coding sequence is TGTGCCAGCAGTTTCGGGGGCTCCTACGAGCAGTACTTC. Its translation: CASSFGGSYEQYF.

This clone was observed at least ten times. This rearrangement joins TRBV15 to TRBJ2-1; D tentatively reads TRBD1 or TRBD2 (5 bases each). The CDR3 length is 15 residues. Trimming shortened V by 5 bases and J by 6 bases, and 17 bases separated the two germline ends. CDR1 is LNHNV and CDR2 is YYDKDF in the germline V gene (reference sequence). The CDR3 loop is CATSDRDDASNEQFF. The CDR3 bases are TGTGCCACCAGCGACCGGGACGACGCAAGCAATGAGCAGTTCTTC. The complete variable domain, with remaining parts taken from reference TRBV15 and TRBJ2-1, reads DAMVIQNPRYQVTQFGKPVTLSCSQTLNHNVMYWYQQKSSQAPKLLFHYYDKDFNNEADTPDNFQSRRPNTSFCFLDIRSPGLGDTAMYLCATSDRDDASNEQFFGPGTRLTVL.

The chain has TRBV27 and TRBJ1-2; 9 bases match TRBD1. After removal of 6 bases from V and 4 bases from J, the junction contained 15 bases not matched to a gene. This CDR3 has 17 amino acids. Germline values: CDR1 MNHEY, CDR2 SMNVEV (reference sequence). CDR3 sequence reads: CASSKHRDRDSAYGYTF. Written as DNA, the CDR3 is TGTGCCAGCAGCAAACACCGGGACAGGGATTCTGCCTATGGCTACACCTTC.

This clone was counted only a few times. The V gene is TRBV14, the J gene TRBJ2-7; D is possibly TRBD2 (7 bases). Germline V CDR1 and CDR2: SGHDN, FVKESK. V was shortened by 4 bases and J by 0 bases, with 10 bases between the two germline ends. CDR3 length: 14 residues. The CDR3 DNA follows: TGTGCCAGCAGCCTTCGGGGGGCCTCCTACGAGCAGTACTTC. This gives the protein CASSLRGASYEQYF.

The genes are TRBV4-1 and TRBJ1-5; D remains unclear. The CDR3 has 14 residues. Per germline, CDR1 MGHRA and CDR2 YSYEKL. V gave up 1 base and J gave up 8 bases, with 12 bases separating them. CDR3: CASSQVHDREPQHF. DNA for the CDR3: TGCGCCAGCAGCCAAGTTCATGACCGGGAGCCCCAGCATTTT.

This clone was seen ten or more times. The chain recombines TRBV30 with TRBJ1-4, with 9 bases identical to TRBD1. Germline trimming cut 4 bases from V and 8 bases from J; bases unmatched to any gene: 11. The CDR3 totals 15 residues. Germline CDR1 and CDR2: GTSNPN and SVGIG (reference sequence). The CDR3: CAWNIAGTGTEKLFF. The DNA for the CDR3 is TGTGCCTGGAATATTGCCGGGACAGGGACGGAAAAACTGTTTTTT.

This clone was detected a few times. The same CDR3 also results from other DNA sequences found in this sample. Here the CDR3 DNA reads TGTGCCTGGAGTGTAGGTGGGGGATACGAGCAGTACTTC. It translates to CAWSVGGGYEQYF. The chain recombines TRBV30 with TRBJ2-7; D possibly matches TRBD1 or TRBD2 (5 bases each). The CDR3 extends over 13 amino acids. The germline V gene encodes CDR1 GTSNPN and CDR2 SVGIG (reference sequence). V was shortened by 0 bases and J by 4 bases, with 10 bases between the two germline ends.

Here the CDR3 reads CASSLGLGPSYEQYF. The DNA for the CDR3 is TGTGCCAGCAGCTTAGGCCTCGGCCCCTCCTACGAGCAGTACTTC. The chain uses TRBV11-1 and TRBJ2-7; the D is unclear. The germline V and J ends were trimmed by 1 base and 0 bases, with 10 bases remaining between them. This CDR3 comprises 15 residues. Germline loops: CDR1 SGHAT, CDR2 FQDESV (reference sequence).

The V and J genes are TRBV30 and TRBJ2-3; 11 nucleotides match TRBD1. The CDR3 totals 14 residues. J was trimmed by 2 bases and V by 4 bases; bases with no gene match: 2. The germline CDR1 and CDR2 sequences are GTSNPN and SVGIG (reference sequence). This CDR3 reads CAWTGQGATDTQYF. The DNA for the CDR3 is TGTGCCTGGACAGGACAGGGGGCCACAGATACGCAGTATTTT.